These T cell receptor beta chains were read from a single sample in a study of Ad26.COV2.S vaccination and SARS-CoV-2 variants. The data were produced by immunoSEQ multiplex PCR, yet TCRdb's version contains in-frame clones alone and is incomplete. The sample consists of more than 300,000 clones, about 87% of them appearing once. The sample consisted of peripheral blood, taken in a trial of Ad26.COV2.S vaccine versus placebo. These receptors came from a person between 18 and 60 years old who received the Ad26.COV2.S COVID-19 vaccine or a placebo. Both conserved end residues are part of each CDR3. A D gene is named only where the DNA matches it firmly. Clone size is not always given. Where it is, it says once, few, many or a class for expanded clones.

j_call: TRBJ2-5; v_call: TRBV9; clone_size: NA; d_call: TRBD2; cdr3_aa: CASSVGSGKQETQYF; cdr3_nt: TGTGCCAGCAGCGTAGGCAGCGGGAAACAAGAGACCCAGTACTTC
j_call: TRBJ2-7; v_call: TRBV5-8; clone_size: few; d_call: NA; cdr3_aa: CASRTRRGSYEQYF; cdr3_nt: TGTGCCAGCAGGACGCGGAGGGGGAGCTACGAGCAGTACTTC
j_call: TRBJ2-1; v_call: TRBV7-2; clone_size: NA; d_call: NA; cdr3_aa: CASSKSSSYNEQFF; cdr3_nt: TGTGCCAGCAGCAAAAGCAGCTCCTACAATGAGCAGTTCTTC
j_call: TRBJ2-4; v_call: TRBV3-1/TRBV3-2; clone_size: NA; d_call: NA; cdr3_aa: CASSQGLVFAKNIQYF; cdr3_nt: TGTGCCAGCAGCCAAGGACTAGTCTTCGCCAAAAACATTCAGTACTTC
j_call: TRBJ1-2; v_call: TRBV14; clone_size: NA; d_call: NA; cdr3_aa: CASSQRPYGYTF; cdr3_nt: TGTGCCAGCAGCCAACGGCCCTATGGCTACACCTTC
j_call: TRBJ2-5; v_call: TRBV3-1/TRBV3-2; clone_size: NA; d_call: TRBD2; cdr3_aa: CASSILAGGVWVRETQYF; cdr3_nt: TGTGCCAGCAGCATCCTAGCGGGAGGGGTATGGGTAAGAGAGACCCAGTACTTC
j_call: TRBJ1-1; v_call: TRBV19; clone_size: NA; d_call: NA; cdr3_aa: CASSIMGSPEAFF; cdr3_nt: TGTGCCAGTAGTATTATGGGGTCGCCTGAAGCTTTCTTT
j_call: TRBJ2-2; v_call: TRBV6-1; clone_size: NA; d_call: NA; cdr3_aa: CASSEWGRDTGELFF; cdr3_nt: TGTGCCAGCAGTGAATGGGGGCGCGACACCGGGGAGCTGTTTTTT
j_call: TRBJ2-1; v_call: TRBV29-1; clone_size: NA; d_call: TRBD2; cdr3_aa: CSVVAGGYNEQFF; cdr3_nt: TGCAGCGTAGTAGCGGGGGGTTACAATGAGCAGTTCTTC
j_call: TRBJ1-1; v_call: TRBV19; clone_size: NA; d_call: NA; cdr3_aa: CASNRGEWYGDTEAFF; cdr3_nt: TGTGCCAGTAATCGGGGCGAGTGGTACGGGGACACTGAAGCTTTCTTT
j_call: TRBJ1-1; v_call: TRBV5-5; clone_size: once; d_call: NA; cdr3_aa: CASSLRPNTEAFF; cdr3_nt: TGTGCCAGCAGCTTGCGGCCCAACACTGAAGCTTTCTTT
j_call: TRBJ2-1; v_call: TRBV7-6; clone_size: NA; d_call: NA; cdr3_aa: CASSLRGFHNEQFF; cdr3_nt: TGTGCCAGCAGCTTAAGGGGCTTCCACAATGAGCAGTTCTTC
j_call: TRBJ2-7; v_call: TRBV19; clone_size: NA; d_call: NA; cdr3_aa: CASSIRGSWSESSYEQYF; cdr3_nt: TGTGCCAGTAGTATCCGAGGGAGTTGGAGCGAAAGCTCCTACGAGCAGTACTTC
j_call: TRBJ2-2; v_call: TRBV6-5; clone_size: once; d_call: NA; cdr3_aa: CASKSGPNTGELFF; cdr3_nt: TGTGCCAGCAAGTCGGGACCGAACACCGGGGAGCTGTTTTTT
j_call: TRBJ2-1; v_call: TRBV19; clone_size: NA; d_call: TRBD2; cdr3_aa: CASSMKLAGYFAYNEQFF; cdr3_nt: TGTGCCAGTAGTATGAAACTAGCGGGATACTTCGCCTACAATGAGCAGTTCTTC
j_call: TRBJ2-5; v_call: TRBV7-6; clone_size: NA; d_call: TRBD2; cdr3_aa: CASSSPTSGGKETQYF; cdr3_nt: TGTGCCAGCAGCTCTCCAACCAGCGGGGGCAAAGAGACCCAGTACTTC
j_call: TRBJ2-3; v_call: TRBV5-6; clone_size: NA; d_call: TRBD2; cdr3_aa: CASSHALAGSTDTQYF; cdr3_nt: TGTGCCAGCAGCCACGCATTAGCGGGGAGCACAGATACGCAGTATTTT
j_call: TRBJ2-2; v_call: TRBV3-1/TRBV3-2; clone_size: NA; d_call: NA; cdr3_aa: CASGGRSITGELFF; cdr3_nt: TGTGCCAGCGGGGGACGGAGCATCACCGGGGAGCTGTTTTTT
j_call: TRBJ2-5; v_call: TRBV20-1; clone_size: once; d_call: TRBD1; cdr3_aa: CSARGQETQYF; cdr3_nt: TGCAGTGCCAGGGGGCAAGAGACCCAGTACTTC
j_call: TRBJ1-1; v_call: TRBV2; clone_size: NA; d_call: NA; cdr3_aa: CASSERGAEAFF; cdr3_nt: TGTGCCAGCAGTGAAAGAGGGGCTGAAGCTTTCTTT
j_call: TRBJ1-2; v_call: TRBV6-1; clone_size: NA; d_call: NA; cdr3_aa: CASSERQTGTF; cdr3_nt: TGTGCCAGCAGTGAGCGGCAGACAGGAACCTTC
j_call: TRBJ1-5; v_call: TRBV28; clone_size: NA; d_call: NA; cdr3_aa: CASSFRAGRALNQPQHF; cdr3_nt: TGTGCCAGCAGTTTTCGTGCGGGTCGGGCCCTAAATCAGCCCCAGCATTTT
j_call: TRBJ1-1; v_call: TRBV7-2; clone_size: NA; d_call: NA; cdr3_aa: CASSLRARGGWTEAFF; cdr3_nt: TGTGCCAGCAGCTTGAGGGCCCGGGGGGGGTGGACTGAAGCTTTCTTT
j_call: TRBJ1-5; v_call: TRBV19; clone_size: NA; d_call: NA; cdr3_aa: CASSPTNQPQHF; cdr3_nt: TGTGCCAGTAGTCCCACCAATCAGCCCCAGCATTTT
j_call: TRBJ2-3; v_call: TRBV11-3; clone_size: NA; d_call: TRBD2; cdr3_aa: CASSLTPGTSGTDTQYF; cdr3_nt: TGTGCCAGCAGCTTAACTCCCGGGACTAGCGGGACTGATACGCAGTATTTT
j_call: TRBJ2-5; v_call: TRBV27; clone_size: NA; d_call: NA; cdr3_aa: CASTLPPFWLWGETQYF; cdr3_nt: TGTGCCAGCACCTTACCCCCATTTTGGCTCTGGGGGGAGACCCAGTACTTC
j_call: TRBJ1-1; v_call: TRBV11-2; clone_size: NA; d_call: NA; cdr3_aa: CASSARRTGLNTEAFF; cdr3_nt: TGTGCCAGCAGCGCAAGGAGGACTGGGCTCAACACTGAAGCTTTCTTT
j_call: TRBJ1-5; v_call: TRBV28; clone_size: once; d_call: TRBD1; cdr3_aa: CASSQKTTGAVNQPQHF; cdr3_nt: TGTGCCAGCAGTCAAAAAACGACAGGGGCCGTCAATCAGCCCCAGCATTTT
j_call: TRBJ2-3; v_call: TRBV4-2; clone_size: NA; d_call: NA; cdr3_aa: CASSPRRFADTQYF; cdr3_nt: TGTGCCAGCAGCCCCCGTCGGTTCGCCGATACGCAGTATTTT
j_call: TRBJ1-1; v_call: TRBV6-2/TRBV6-3; clone_size: NA; d_call: NA; cdr3_aa: CASSYLPGTNTEAFF; cdr3_nt: TGTGCCAGCAGTTACCTGCCAGGAACCAACACTGAAGCTTTCTTT
j_call: TRBJ1-5; v_call: TRBV29-1; clone_size: NA; d_call: NA; cdr3_aa: CSVVDSNQPQHF; cdr3_nt: TGCAGCGTTGTTGATAGCAATCAGCCCCAGCATTTT
j_call: TRBJ1-5; v_call: TRBV10-3; clone_size: few; d_call: NA; cdr3_aa: CAISEELNQPQHF; cdr3_nt: TGTGCCATCAGTGAGGAACTAAATCAGCCCCAGCATTTT
j_call: TRBJ1-6; v_call: TRBV11-2; clone_size: NA; d_call: NA; cdr3_aa: CASSFSESSYNSPLHF; cdr3_nt: TGTGCCAGCAGCTTTTCCGAGAGCTCCTATAATTCACCCCTCCACTTT
j_call: TRBJ1-6; v_call: TRBV6-1; clone_size: NA; d_call: NA; cdr3_aa: CASSEASPLHF; cdr3_nt: TGTGCCAGCAGTGAGGCTTCACCCCTCCACTTT
j_call: TRBJ2-7; v_call: TRBV4-1; clone_size: NA; d_call: NA; cdr3_aa: CASSQPGTAYEQYF; cdr3_nt: TGCGCCAGCAGCCAACCTGGAACAGCATACGAGCAGTACTTC
j_call: TRBJ2-1; v_call: TRBV30; clone_size: NA; d_call: NA; cdr3_aa: CAWSVAYEQFF; cdr3_nt: TGTGCCTGGAGTGTAGCCTATGAGCAGTTCTTC
j_call: TRBJ2-1; v_call: TRBV5-1; clone_size: NA; d_call: TRBD2; cdr3_aa: CASSGGLAGDEQFF; cdr3_nt: TGCGCCAGCAGCGGGGGACTAGCGGGGGATGAGCAGTTCTTC
j_call: TRBJ2-3; v_call: TRBV19; clone_size: once; d_call: TRBD2; cdr3_aa: CASSSRLAGSLAQYF; cdr3_nt: TGTGCCAGTAGTTCCCGACTAGCGGGGAGTCTTGCGCAGTATTTT
j_call: TRBJ1-5; v_call: TRBV5-5; clone_size: NA; d_call: NA; cdr3_aa: CASSPAGGNQPQHF; cdr3_nt: TGTGCCAGCAGCCCTGCAGGGGGCAATCAGCCCCAGCATTTT
j_call: TRBJ2-1; v_call: TRBV7-9; clone_size: NA; d_call: TRBD2; cdr3_aa: CASSGGSGRSYNEQFF; cdr3_nt: TGTGCCAGCAGCGGCGGGAGCGGGAGGAGTTACAATGAGCAGTTCTTC
j_call: TRBJ2-2; v_call: TRBV9; clone_size: NA; d_call: NA; cdr3_aa: CASSVAGSNTGELFF; cdr3_nt: TGTGCCAGCAGCGTAGCCGGGAGTAACACCGGGGAGCTGTTTTTT
j_call: TRBJ2-3; v_call: TRBV4-2; clone_size: NA; d_call: NA; cdr3_aa: CASSQDRHSISTDTQYF; cdr3_nt: TGTGCCAGCAGCCAAGATAGGCATAGCATATCCACAGATACGCAGTATTTT
j_call: TRBJ2-1; v_call: TRBV7-2; clone_size: NA; d_call: NA; cdr3_aa: CASSPHISYNEQFF; cdr3_nt: TGTGCCAGCAGCCCTCACATTTCCTACAATGAGCAGTTCTTC
j_call: TRBJ1-2; v_call: TRBV6-5; clone_size: NA; d_call: TRBD1; cdr3_aa: CASSNPVTGGHGYTF; cdr3_nt: TGTGCCAGCAGCAACCCGGTGACAGGGGGACATGGCTACACCTTC
j_call: TRBJ2-4; v_call: TRBV5-5; clone_size: NA; d_call: NA; cdr3_aa: CASSLAATPEVIQYF; cdr3_nt: TGTGCCAGCAGCTTGGCGGCAACCCCTGAGGTCATTCAGTACTTC
j_call: TRBJ1-1; v_call: TRBV6-5; clone_size: NA; d_call: NA; cdr3_aa: CASSYSRSIMNTEAFF; cdr3_nt: TGTGCCAGCAGTTACTCGCGGTCTATCATGAACACTGAAGCTTTCTTT
j_call: TRBJ1-2; v_call: TRBV2; clone_size: NA; d_call: NA; cdr3_aa: CASETDRLYVGYTF; cdr3_nt: TGTGCCAGCGAGACGGACCGACTCTATGTCGGCTACACCTTC
j_call: TRBJ2-5; v_call: TRBV7-6; clone_size: NA; d_call: TRBD2; cdr3_aa: CASSSARRLAGGETQYF; cdr3_nt: TGTGCCAGCAGCTCCGCTCGGAGACTAGCGGGGGGGGAGACCCAGTACTTC
j_call: TRBJ1-2; v_call: TRBV6-1; clone_size: NA; d_call: TRBD1; cdr3_aa: CASSATVGTALYGYTF; cdr3_nt: TGTGCCAGCAGTGCTACTGTTGGGACAGCGCTCTATGGCTACACCTTC
j_call: TRBJ1-5; v_call: TRBV9; clone_size: NA; d_call: NA; cdr3_aa: CASSVDGGPGNQPQHF; cdr3_nt: TGTGCCAGCAGCGTAGACGGGGGACCCGGCAATCAGCCCCAGCATTTT
j_call: TRBJ2-7; v_call: TRBV9; clone_size: NA; d_call: NA; cdr3_aa: CASSVLDGRDEQYF; cdr3_nt: TGTGCCAGCAGCGTGCTCGACGGAAGAGACGAGCAGTACTTC
j_call: TRBJ2-7; v_call: TRBV7-2; clone_size: NA; d_call: NA; cdr3_aa: CASSLALDYEQYF; cdr3_nt: TGTGCCAGCAGCTTAGCTCTAGATTACGAGCAGTACTTC
j_call: TRBJ2-7; v_call: TRBV4-2; clone_size: NA; d_call: NA; cdr3_aa: CASSQGSSSFEQYF; cdr3_nt: TGTGCCAGCAGCCAAGGATCTAGCTCCTTCGAGCAGTACTTC
j_call: TRBJ2-3; v_call: TRBV10-2; clone_size: NA; d_call: TRBD2; cdr3_aa: CASSEGGRALSTQYF; cdr3_nt: TGCGCCAGCAGTGAAGGCGGGAGGGCCCTGAGCACGCAGTATTTT
j_call: TRBJ1-2; v_call: TRBV19; clone_size: NA; d_call: TRBD1; cdr3_aa: CASWQGAGYGYTF; cdr3_nt: TGTGCCAGTTGGCAGGGGGCTGGCTATGGCTACACCTTC